One and the same sample provided the 24 T cell receptor beta chains below, sequenced in a study of cytomegalovirus exposure and HLA in healthy donors. PCR was performed using 60 Vbeta and 13 Jbeta primers. Libraries were prepared by immunoSEQ multiplex PCR; TCRdb keeps only in-frame clonotypes and omits some of them. This table holds 180,000 or so clones, less than 80% found once. Sequencing input: PBMCs. All receptors come from a man in his late teens or twenties in good health and CMV-seronegative.

The V gene is TRBV11-2, the J gene TRBJ2-7, with TRBD2 identical over 13 bases. J lost 7 bases, V lost 4 bases, and 10 bases had no gene match. The CDR3 has 16 amino acids. Germline V CDR1 and CDR2: SGHAT, FQNNGV. The DNA for the CDR3 is TGTGCCAGCAGCTCCTCGAGGACTAGCGGGAGAGATGAGCAGTACTTC. As protein: CASSSSRTSGRDEQYF.

The chain is built from TRBV2 and TRBJ2-1; D is possibly TRBD1 (6 bases). Germline loops: CDR1 SNHLY, CDR2 FYNNEI. The CDR3 extends over 13 amino acids. Trimming left V 8 bases short and J 8 bases short, with 16 bases between. The CDR3 loop reads CASVWGPSDEQFF. The CDR3 DNA sequence: TGTGCCAGCGTTTGGGGGCCGAGCGATGAGCAGTTCTTC.

A single count supports this clone. The chain has TRBV18 and TRBJ1-2, with a possible D match to TRBD1 (6 bases). V gave up 2 bases and J gave up 0 bases, with 10 bases separating them. Germline assignment: CDR1 KGHSH and CDR2 LQKENI. This CDR3 is built from 15 residues. The DNA for the CDR3 is TGTGCCAGCTCACCATCAGGGGCTTCTAACTATGGCTACACCTTC. Protein product: CASSPSGASNYGYTF.

The chain has TRBV2 and TRBJ1-4, with 11 positions matching TRBD1. The CDR3 runs 15 residues. Germline values: CDR1 SNHLY, CDR2 FYNNEI. The V gene end was trimmed by 7 bases and the J gene end by 4 bases; junction bases not matched to a gene: 5. DNA of the CDR3: TGTGCCAGCATCGGACAGGGGGCAGATAATGAAAAACTGTTTTTT. The encoded protein is CASIGQGADNEKLFF. Variable domain in full (rest from reference TRBV2 and TRBJ1-4): EPEVTQTPSHQVTQMGQEVILRCVPISNHLYFYWYRQILGQKVEFLVSFYNNEISEKSEIFDDQFSVERPDGSNFTLKIRSTKLEDSAMYFCASIGQGADNEKLFFGSGTQLSVL.

The rearrangement links TRBV5-6 to TRBJ1-5; the match to TRBD1 covers 8 bases. Germline CDR1 is SGHDT and CDR2 is YYEEEE. The V segment lost 2 bases and the J segment 2 bases; nucleotides outside the gene matches: 6. CDR3 length: 16 amino acids. The CDR3 sequence is CASSLLAGQGNQPQHF. The CDR3 nucleotides read TGTGCCAGCAGCTTACTAGCGGGACAGGGCAATCAGCCCCAGCATTTT.

The CDR3 here is CASSYSSSAGELFF. The CDR3 bases are TGTGCCAGCAGTTACTCGTCGTCAGCCGGGGAGCTGTTTTTT. The J gene is TRBJ2-2, the V gene TRBV6-5; no clear D. V dropped 0 bases and J dropped 6 bases, with 8 bases sitting between them. The germline V gene encodes CDR1 MNHEY and CDR2 SVGAGI. The CDR3 extends over 14 amino acids.

The chain carries TRBV27 and TRBJ2-4, with TRBD1 identical over 7 bases. After removal of 0 bases from V and 3 bases from J, the junction contained 5 bases not matched to a gene. This CDR3 region has 16 residues. In germline, CDR1 is MNHEY, CDR2 SMNVEV (reference sequence). This CDR3 reads CASSLSRAGGKNIQYF. CDR3 bases: TGTGCCAGCAGTTTATCTCGGGCAGGGGGCAAAAACATTCAGTACTTC.

The chain combines TRBV19 with TRBJ1-1; D call uncertain. The ends were cut back, 3 bases at V and 0 bases at J, with 11 bases in the middle. This CDR3 has 15 residues. Per germline, CDR1 LNHDA and CDR2 SQIVND (reference sequence). CDR3 region: CASSISTGMNTEAFF. CDR3 DNA sequence: TGTGCCAGTAGTATCTCGACGGGGATGAACACTGAAGCTTTCTTT.

The rearrangement uses TRBV7-8 and TRBJ1-3; D perhaps matches TRBD1 (6 bases). There are 16 residues in the CDR3. The germline gives CDR1 SGHVS, CDR2 FQNEAQ. V was shortened by 1 base and J by 0 bases, with 10 bases between the two germline ends. The CDR3 reads CASSLEPGASGNTIYF. The CDR3 nucleotides read TGTGCCAGCAGCTTAGAGCCAGGGGCCTCTGGAAACACCATATATTTT. The whole variable domain, filled in from reference TRBV7-8 and TRBJ1-3, reads GAGVSQSPRYKVAKRGQDVALRCDPISGHVSLFWYQQALGQGPEFLTYFQNEAQLDKSGLPSDRFFAERPEGSVSTLKIQRTQQEDSAVYLCASSLEPGASGNTIYFGEGSWLTVV.

The gene calls are TRBV5-4 and TRBJ1-1; maybe TRBD1 (5 bases). This CDR3 has 14 amino acids. V gave up 4 bases and J gave up 3 bases, with 13 bases separating them. Germline values: CDR1 SGHNT, CDR2 YYREEE (reference sequence). CDR3 loop: CASSGGLGDTEAFF. The CDR3 bases are TGTGCCAGCAGCGGGGGACTGGGAGACACTGAAGCTTTCTTT.

The V gene is TRBV7-2, the J gene TRBJ1-2; D gene unclear. Trimming took 4 bases from V and 3 from J, leaving 18 bases between them. CDR1 and CDR2 (germline): SGHTA, FQGNSA. This CDR3 has 16 residues. The CDR3 is CASSSAWAVGHYGYTF. CDR3 in DNA: TGTGCCAGCAGCTCTGCCTGGGCAGTTGGGCACTATGGCTACACCTTC.

This clone has only a few counts. The chain couples TRBV28 to TRBJ2-7; D possibly corresponds to TRBD2 (6 bases). The CDR3 loop spans 16 amino acids. Trimming removed 5 bases from V and 5 bases from J, with 22 bases in between. The germline CDR1 and CDR2 sequences are MDHEN and SYDVKM. CDR3 residues: CASSALTAEGRNEQYF. The CDR3 DNA sequence: TGTGCCAGCAGTGCCCTGACAGCGGAGGGGAGGAACGAGCAGTACTTC. Based on the CDR3 plus reference TRBV28 and TRBJ2-7, the full variable domain is DVKVTQSSRYLVKRTGEKVFLECVQDMDHENMFWYRQDPGLGLRLIYFSYDVKMKEKGDIPEGYSVSREKKERFSLILESASTNQTSMYLCASSALTAEGRNEQYFGPGTRLTVT.

The chain is built from TRBV5-1 and TRBJ2-1; 7 bases match TRBD1. Losses at the gene ends were 9 bases for V and 4 bases for J; bases not matched to a gene: 7. There are 13 residues in the CDR3. CDR1 SGHRS and CDR2 YFSETQ come from the germline V gene. The CDR3 protein is CATSNRGYNEQFF. The CDR3 bases are TGCGCCACCTCGAACAGGGGTTACAATGAGCAGTTCTTC.

The V and J genes are TRBV4-2 and TRBJ2-5; 9 bases line up with TRBD2. This CDR3 has 15 amino acids. Unmatched junction bases numbered 15, after V lost 6 bases and J lost 10 bases. Germline CDR1 LGHNA, CDR2 YNFKEQ. As DNA, the CDR3 is TGTGCCAGCAGTCCTAGTGGTAATAGCGGGGGAGTCCAGTACTTC. Residues: CASSPSGNSGGVQYF.

The CDR3 reads CASSRDRGSSYEQYF. In DNA, the CDR3 is TGTGCCAGCAGCCGGGACAGGGGGAGCTCCTACGAGCAGTACTTC. The chain uses TRBV5-4 and TRBJ2-7; 11 bases map to TRBD1. J was trimmed by 0 bases and V by 4 bases; bases with no gene match: 3. Germline-derived CDR1 and CDR2 are SGHNT and YYREEE (reference sequence). The CDR3 loop spans 15 amino acids.

This clone was detected a few times. The V gene is TRBV6-4, the J gene TRBJ1-1; TRBD1 agrees at 7 bases. The trim removed 0 bases at V and 1 base at J, leaving 5 bases unmatched. Germline V gives CDR1 MRHNA, CDR2 SNTAGT. The CDR3 contains 16 residues. The CDR3 loop is CASSDSRGTENTEAFF. CDR3 bases: TGTGCCAGCAGTGACTCGAGGGGGACAGAGAACACTGAAGCTTTCTTT.

On this clone: This same CDR3 is encoded by further DNA sequences in the sample. V and J are TRBV2 and TRBJ2-7; D unresolved. V lost 3 bases to trimming and J lost 3 bases, with 3 bases between them. The germline gives CDR1 SNHLY, CDR2 FYNNEI. The CDR3 covers 11 residues. The CDR3 loop reads CASSDSYEQYF. The CDR3 DNA is TGTGCCAGCAGTGATAGCTACGAGCAGTACTTC.

This chain joins TRBV28 and TRBJ1-6; weak D call: TRBD1 (5 bases). The CDR3 covers 13 residues. Germline CDR1 is MDHEN and CDR2 is SYDVKM. Trimming left V 3 bases short and J 6 bases short, with 6 bases between. In DNA form, the CDR3 reads TGTGCCAGCAGTTTCAGGGCTAATTCACCCCTCCACTTT. It codes for CASSFRANSPLHF. Drawing the rest from reference TRBV28 and TRBJ1-6, the complete variable domain is DVKVTQSSRYLVKRTGEKVFLECVQDMDHENMFWYRQDPGLGLRLIYFSYDVKMKEKGDIPEGYSVSREKKERFSLILESASTNQTSMYLCASSFRANSPLHFGNGTRLTVT.

This chain joins TRBV4-2 and TRBJ2-3, with D tentatively TRBD2 (7 bases). This CDR3 comprises 17 residues. V lost 4 bases to trimming and J lost 0 bases, with 17 bases between them. CDR1 and CDR2 from the germline V gene are LGHNA and YNFKEQ. The DNA for the CDR3 is TGTGCCAGCAGCCTGGCTGCGGGGGCTTTTAGCACAGATACGCAGTATTTT. Translation: CASSLAAGAFSTDTQYF.

This clone has a handful of counts. The chain is built from TRBV5-5 and TRBJ2-7; TRBD1 agrees at 10 bases. This CDR3 has 14 residues. Unmatched junction bases numbered 3, after V lost 4 bases and J lost 2 bases. Germline loops: CDR1 SGHKS, CDR2 YYEKEE (reference sequence). CDR3 sequence: CASSGGTGAYEQYF. CDR3 DNA sequence: TGTGCCAGCAGCGGGGGGACAGGGGCCTACGAGCAGTACTTC. Based on the CDR3 plus reference TRBV5-5 and TRBJ2-7, the full variable domain is DAGVTQSPTHLIKTRGQQVTLRCSPISGHKSVSWYQQVLGQGPQFIFQYYEKEERGRGNFPDRFSARQFPNYSSELNVNALLLGDSALYLCASSGGTGAYEQYFGPGTRLTVT.

This clone showed up just a few times. The chain recombines TRBV30 with TRBJ1-4; D may be TRBD1 (5 bases). CDR3 size: 14 residues. Between the trimmed V and J ends, which lost 0 bases and 8 bases, there was a span of 13 bases. Per germline, CDR1 GTSNPN and CDR2 SVGIG (reference sequence). The CDR3 loop reads CAWSVPWGKEKLFF. CDR3 sequence (DNA): TGTGCCTGGAGTGTACCCTGGGGCAAAGAAAAACTGTTTTTT.

This clone was seen more than once but under ten times. The V and J genes are TRBV7-9 and TRBJ2-5; D is unresolved. Germline CDR1 SEHNR, CDR2 FQNEAQ (reference sequence). The CDR3 is made up of 13 amino acids. Trimming pared 3 bases from V and 3 bases from J, leaving 8 bases between. The CDR3 nucleotides read TGTGCCAGCAGCTTTACAAGCGAAGAGACCCAGTACTTC. Translated: CASSFTSEETQYF.

This chain joins TRBV28 and TRBJ1-4, with 7 bases fitting TRBD1. V lost 3 bases and J lost 4; bases outside the gene matches: 5. The CDR3 covers 15 residues. The germline V gene has CDR1 MDHEN and CDR2 SYDVKM. The CDR3 spells CASSLRGDSNEKLFF. The DNA of the CDR3 is TGTGCCAGCAGTTTGCGGGGGGACAGTAATGAAAAACTGTTTTTT.

This clone was detected only once. The sample contains more than one DNA sequence encoding this CDR3. V usage is TRBV5-4 and J usage is TRBJ1-3; 7 bases are shared with TRBD1. The CDR3 runs 16 residues. Germline V gene data show CDR1 as SGHNT and CDR2 as YYREEE (reference sequence). The V and J ends lost 4 bases and 0 bases, in that order; junction bases with no gene match: 7. This chain's CDR3 is CASSLNRGLSGNTIYF. The CDR3 DNA reads TGTGCCAGCAGCCTCAACAGGGGACTCTCTGGAAACACCATATATTTT.